This is a list of T cell receptor beta chains from one sample in a study of PD-L1 blockade in urothelial cancer. Repertoires were generated with immunoSEQ multiplex PCR, while TCRdb's copy carries only in-frame clones and drops some. The sample has more than 75,000 clones; roughly 84% are singletons. The sample consisted of PBMCs, taken around atezolizumab (anti-PD-L1) treatment. These receptors all stem from a man aged 55 to 70 with urothelial cancer. CDR3s include the opening cysteine and the closing phenylalanine or tryptophan. Fields, in order: D gene, J gene, V gene, clone size, CDR3 protein, CDR3 DNA. The D gene is left open where the match is weak. Some rows have no size entry. The others give once, few or many, or a class for an expanded clone.

>.|TRBJ2-2|TRBV30|once
CAWSSVTGELFF
TGTGCCTGGAGTTCAGTAACCGGGGAGCTGTTTTTT
>TRBD1|TRBJ1-4|TRBV19|once
CASSPLGQGNEKLFF
TGTGCCAGTAGTCCCTTGGGACAGGGTAATGAAAAACTGTTTTTT
>TRBD1|TRBJ2-7|TRBV6-1|.
CASNPTGVGTYEQYF
TGTGCCAGCAATCCGACAGGGGTGGGGACCTACGAGCAGTACTTC
>TRBD1|TRBJ2-6|TRBV27|.
CASSLTTGAGANVLTF
TGTGCCAGCAGTTTAACAACAGGGGCTGGGGCCAACGTCCTGACTTTC
>.|TRBJ2-1|TRBV5-1|.
CASSLALGLVYNEQFF
TGCGCCAGCAGCTTGGCCCTCGGCCTAGTCTACAATGAGCAGTTCTTC
>.|TRBJ1-1|TRBV5-1|.
CASSARGLLNTEAFF
TGCGCCAGCAGCGCGCGGGGGCTTTTGAACACTGAAGCTTTCTTT
>.|TRBJ2-5|TRBV15|.
CATSRDFKGYQETQYF
TGTGCCACCAGCAGAGATTTCAAGGGGTACCAAGAGACCCAGTACTTC
>TRBD1|TRBJ2-5|TRBV6-4|.
CASSEVRRGETQYF
TGTGCCAGCAGTGAGGTCCGCAGGGGGGAGACCCAGTACTTC
>.|TRBJ2-7|TRBV15|.
CATSRDPGSYEQYF
TGTGCCACCAGCAGAGATCCGGGGTCCTACGAGCAGTACTTC
>.|TRBJ1-5|TRBV7-9|.
CASSPGRGAQNQPQHF
TGTGCCAGCAGCCCCGGGCGGGGGGCTCAAAATCAGCCCCAGCATTTT
>.|TRBJ1-5|TRBV5-8|.
CASSLAGNSNQPQHF
TGTGCCAGCAGCTTAGCCGGGAATAGCAATCAGCCCCAGCATTTT
>.|TRBJ2-7|TRBV11-3|many
CASSLPSVGEQYF
TGTGCCAGCTCCCTCCCGAGCGTTGGCGAGCAGTACTTC
>TRBD1|TRBJ2-7|TRBV7-8|.
CASSSNRQGGYEQYF
TGTGCCAGCAGCTCTAACCGACAGGGTGGTTACGAGCAGTACTTC
>TRBD2|TRBJ2-3|TRBV6-4|.
CAIRRSSGTSRRDTQYF
TGTGCCATCCGTAGGTCTAGCGGGACCTCCCGGAGAGATACGCAGTATTTT
>TRBD1|TRBJ1-5|TRBV6-5|.
CASSGNGQGNQPQHF
TGTGCCAGCAGCGGCAACGGACAGGGAAATCAGCCCCAGCATTTT
>.|TRBJ2-3|TRBV11-3|.
CASSLRGHTDTQYF
TGTGCCAGCAGCTTACGGGGTCACACAGATACGCAGTATTTT
>TRBD2|TRBJ2-1|TRBV10-1|.
CASGEGLAGGNEQFF
TGCGCCAGCGGGGAAGGACTAGCGGGAGGGAATGAGCAGTTCTTC
>TRBD1|TRBJ1-1|TRBV9|.
CASSVGTGEAFF
TGTGCCAGCAGTGTTGGGACAGGGGAAGCTTTCTTT
>.|TRBJ2-1|TRBV13|.
CASSLSLVNEQFF
TGTGCCAGCAGCTTATCCCTAGTAAATGAGCAGTTCTTC
>TRBD1|TRBJ2-7|TRBV28|.
CASRQTGGSEQYF
TGTGCCAGCAGACAGACAGGGGGGTCCGAGCAGTACTTC
>TRBD2|TRBJ2-7|TRBV6-5|.
CASLGEGRYEQYF
TGTGCCAGCCTCGGGGAGGGCCGCTACGAGCAGTACTTC
>TRBD2|TRBJ2-7|TRBV19|.
CASTPRQWGLEAYEQYF
TGTGCCAGCACCCCGAGGCAGTGGGGACTAGAGGCCTACGAGCAGTACTTC
>TRBD1|TRBJ2-5|TRBV5-8|.
CASSFGTDQETQYF
TGTGCCAGCAGCTTCGGGACAGACCAAGAGACCCAGTACTTC
>.|TRBJ1-2|TRBV14|.
CASSQDEDLYGYTF
TGTGCCAGCAGCCAAGACGAGGATCTCTATGGCTACACCTTC
>.|TRBJ2-5|TRBV12-5|.
CASQGGRRETQYF
TGTGCTAGCCAGGGGGGCAGACGTGAGACCCAGTACTTC
>.|TRBJ1-1|TRBV27|.
CASSLTGAEAFF
TGTGCCAGCAGTTTGACGGGGGCTGAAGCTTTCTTT
>TRBD1|TRBJ2-7|TRBV9|once
CASSERDRGSYEQYF
TGTGCCAGCAGCGAACGGGACAGGGGCTCCTACGAGCAGTACTTC
>TRBD2|TRBJ2-7|TRBV29-1|.
CSVEGLAGYEQYF
TGCAGCGTTGAAGGACTAGCGGGTTACGAGCAGTACTTC
>.|TRBJ2-1|TRBV28|.
CASSLRQTTYNEQFF
TGTGCCAGCAGTTTAAGGCAGACAACCTACAATGAGCAGTTCTTC
>.|TRBJ2-7|TRBV10-3|.
CAISAFGGEQYF
TGTGCCATCAGTGCGTTTGGGGGGGAGCAGTACTTC
>TRBD2|TRBJ2-1|TRBV29-1|.
CSTQRGTPGNEQFF
TGCAGCACCCAGCGGGGGACCCCGGGGAATGAGCAGTTCTTC
>.|TRBJ1-2|TRBV5-6|.
CASSHRKEGYTF
TGTGCCAGCAGCCACAGGAAAGAGGGCTACACCTTC
>TRBD2|TRBJ2-2|TRBV11-2|.
CASSLERLAGVTGELFF
TGTGCCAGCAGCTTAGAACGACTAGCGGGAGTTACCGGGGAGCTGTTTTTT
>.|TRBJ2-5|TRBV9|.
CASSPRGARGVETQYF
TGTGCCAGCAGCCCTCGGGGAGCGAGAGGAGTGGAGACCCAGTACTTC
>.|TRBJ1-3|TRBV7-2|.
CASSFHSSPSGNTIYF
TGTGCCAGCAGCTTCCATTCGAGCCCCTCCGGAAACACCATATATTTT
>TRBD1|TRBJ1-2|TRBV7-2|.
CASSPATGANYGYTF
TGTGCCAGCAGCCCTGCGACAGGGGCCAACTATGGCTACACCTTC
>TRBD1|TRBJ1-1|TRBV10-3|few
CAISLGQGSTEAFF
TGTGCCATCAGCTTGGGACAGGGGTCCACTGAAGCTTTCTTT
>.|TRBJ2-5|TRBV11-2|once
CASSPLASALQETQYF
TGTGCCAGCAGCCCTTTAGCGTCAGCACTCCAAGAGACCCAGTACTTC
>TRBD2|TRBJ2-3|TRBV9|.
CASSGAGGPADTQYF
TGTGCCAGCAGTGGTGCGGGGGGGCCCGCAGATACGCAGTATTTT
>TRBD1|TRBJ2-7|TRBV5-1|once
CASSYLDRGVDEQYF
TGCGCCAGCAGCTACTTGGACAGGGGGGTCGACGAGCAGTACTTC
>TRBD2|TRBJ2-3|TRBV30|.
CAWAISGGALDTQYF
TGTGCCTGGGCGATTAGCGGGGGGGCCTTGGATACGCAGTATTTT